This T cell receptor beta chain was documented in a study of cytomegalovirus exposure and HLA in healthy donors. A multiplex PCR was run with 60 Vbeta primers and 13 Jbeta primers. Assay: immunoSEQ multiplex PCR; the TCRdb copy retains only in-frame clones and omits some. The repertoire holds 110,000 to 150,000 clones, with approximately 80% as singletons. Findings and limits, study-wide: Productive status was seen about 90% or about 30% of the time for most TCR beta V segments in an earlier analysis.

Germline V gives CDR1 MNHNY, CDR2 SVGAGI (reference sequence). The CDR3 loop spans 15 amino acids. The V and J ends lost 6 bases and 6 bases respectively, with 15 bases between them. This clone was found once. The antigen is unknown. Sequencing was carried out using PBMCs. The chain recombines TRBV6-6 with TRBJ1-6; the D is unclear. The receptor was derived from a woman between 18 and 29 years old in good health and CMV-seropositive. CDR3 nucleotides: TGTGCCAGCAGAGAAACACGGGGTGCTAATTCACCCCTCCACTTT. Encoded protein: CASRETRGANSPLHF.